This is a list of T cell receptor beta chains from one sample in a study of PD-1 blockade in mismatch repair-deficient tumors. Sequenced by immunoSEQ multiplex PCR; TCRdb stores in-frame clones only, minus some. The sample carries 39,000 or so clones, approximately 80% recorded once. The sequencing here drew on PBMCs, taken about 38 weeks after starting pembrolizumab. The source of these receptors is an adult with mismatch repair-deficient cancer. Both conserved end residues are part of each CDR3. The D gene is left open where the match is weak. Some rows have no size entry. The others give once, few or many, or a class for an expanded clone.

cdr3_nt: TGCGCCAGCAGCATAGAAAGAGCCGAGGAGCAGTACTTC; cdr3_aa: CASSIERAEEQYF; clone_size: -; v_call: TRBV5-1; j_call: TRBJ2-7; d_call: -
cdr3_nt: TGTGCCAGCAGCGTAGGTCGAGCGGTTAGGGCTTACAATGAGCAGTTCTTC; cdr3_aa: CASSVGRAVRAYNEQFF; clone_size: -; v_call: TRBV9; j_call: TRBJ2-1; d_call: -
cdr3_nt: TGTGCCAGCAGGTCGACAGCATACTATGGCTACACCTTC; cdr3_aa: CASRSTAYYGYTF; clone_size: -; v_call: TRBV2; j_call: TRBJ1-2; d_call: -
cdr3_nt: TGTGCCAGCAGCGCGACAGGGGGCTACTCTGGGGCCAACGTCCTGACTTTC; cdr3_aa: CASSATGGYSGANVLTF; clone_size: -; v_call: TRBV9; j_call: TRBJ2-6; d_call: TRBD1
cdr3_nt: TGTGCCAGCAGCCACCGGGAATATAGCAATCAGCCCCAGCATTTT; cdr3_aa: CASSHREYSNQPQHF; clone_size: -; v_call: TRBV28; j_call: TRBJ1-5; d_call: -
cdr3_nt: TGTGCTAGTGGACGTTGGCCCGAGGGGACCCAGTACTTC; cdr3_aa: CASGRWPEGTQYF; clone_size: few; v_call: TRBV12-5; j_call: TRBJ2-5; d_call: -
cdr3_nt: TGTGCCAGCAGTCCCGACAGGCGGCTAGGAGGCTACACCTTC; cdr3_aa: CASSPDRRLGGYTF; clone_size: once; v_call: TRBV6-6; j_call: TRBJ1-2; d_call: -
cdr3_nt: TGTGCCAGCAGTATACCCTTAGAGGGATCCAATCAGCCCCAGCATTTT; cdr3_aa: CASSIPLEGSNQPQHF; clone_size: -; v_call: TRBV28; j_call: TRBJ1-5; d_call: -
cdr3_nt: TGTGCCACACAACCGGGACTAGCGGAGAGCAGCTCCTACGAGCAGTACTTC; cdr3_aa: CATQPGLAESSSYEQYF; clone_size: medium-sized; v_call: TRBV10-3; j_call: TRBJ2-7; d_call: TRBD2
cdr3_nt: TGTGCCAGCTCCCCCTCGGTTAATTCACCCCTCCACTTT; cdr3_aa: CASSPSVNSPLHF; clone_size: -; v_call: TRBV18; j_call: TRBJ1-6; d_call: -
cdr3_nt: TGTGCCAGCAGTTTTTTAGGGGGCCGCAATCAGCCCCAGCATTTT; cdr3_aa: CASSFLGGRNQPQHF; clone_size: -; v_call: TRBV27; j_call: TRBJ1-5; d_call: TRBD1
cdr3_nt: TGTGCCAGCAGGGCGACTAGCGGGAGCGGGGATACGCAGTATTTT; cdr3_aa: CASRATSGSGDTQYF; clone_size: -; v_call: TRBV27; j_call: TRBJ2-3; d_call: TRBD2
cdr3_nt: TGTGCCAGCAGGGGAGGCTCGAGCTCCTACAATGAGCAGTTCTTC; cdr3_aa: CASRGGSSSYNEQFF; clone_size: -; v_call: TRBV27; j_call: TRBJ2-1; d_call: -
cdr3_nt: TGCGCCAGCAGCTTCCGGGACAGGGTAGTCGACGAGCAGTACTTC; cdr3_aa: CASSFRDRVVDEQYF; clone_size: -; v_call: TRBV5-1; j_call: TRBJ2-7; d_call: TRBD1
cdr3_nt: TGTGCCAGCAGTGCACAGTTCACAGATACGCAGTATTTT; cdr3_aa: CASSAQFTDTQYF; clone_size: -; v_call: TRBV2; j_call: TRBJ2-3; d_call: -
cdr3_nt: TGCGCCAGCAGCCAAGAATGGAGGACTGGGGCCAACGTCCTGACTTTC; cdr3_aa: CASSQEWRTGANVLTF; clone_size: few; v_call: TRBV4-1; j_call: TRBJ2-6; d_call: -
cdr3_nt: TGTGCCAGCAGTGACATCCTAGCCTCAAAGCAGTTCTTC; cdr3_aa: CASSDILASKQFF; clone_size: -; v_call: TRBV25-1; j_call: TRBJ2-1; d_call: -
cdr3_nt: TGTGCCAGTAGTATTTGGACAGGGGATCAGCCCCAGCATTTT; cdr3_aa: CASSIWTGDQPQHF; clone_size: few; v_call: TRBV19; j_call: TRBJ1-5; d_call: TRBD1
cdr3_nt: TGTGCCAGCTCACCAGCCGGGACTAGCAATTACGAGCAGTACTTC; cdr3_aa: CASSPAGTSNYEQYF; clone_size: few; v_call: TRBV18; j_call: TRBJ2-7; d_call: TRBD2
cdr3_nt: TGCAGCGTTGAAGTGCAGATGAATCAGCCCCAGCATTTT; cdr3_aa: CSVEVQMNQPQHF; clone_size: -; v_call: TRBV29-1; j_call: TRBJ1-5; d_call: -
cdr3_nt: TGTGCCAGCAGCTCCAGGGGTTTGGGCACAGATACGCAGTATTTT; cdr3_aa: CASSSRGLGTDTQYF; clone_size: -; v_call: TRBV11-3; j_call: TRBJ2-3; d_call: -
cdr3_nt: TGTGCCAGCAGTCTAGTGGCCGGGGACACTGGAAACACCATATATTTT; cdr3_aa: CASSLVAGDTGNTIYF; clone_size: -; v_call: TRBV28; j_call: TRBJ1-3; d_call: -
cdr3_nt: TGTGCCAGCAGTGAATATCGCGGAGGAAGCAATCAGCCCCAGCATTTT; cdr3_aa: CASSEYRGGSNQPQHF; clone_size: -; v_call: TRBV25-1; j_call: TRBJ1-5; d_call: -
cdr3_nt: TGTGCCAGCAGTCCCCAGGGCTACGAGCAGTACTTC; cdr3_aa: CASSPQGYEQYF; clone_size: -; v_call: TRBV6-6; j_call: TRBJ2-7; d_call: -
cdr3_nt: TGTGCCAGCAGCTCTTTCTCTGGGGCCAACGTCCTGACTTTC; cdr3_aa: CASSSFSGANVLTF; clone_size: -; v_call: TRBV7-2; j_call: TRBJ2-6; d_call: -